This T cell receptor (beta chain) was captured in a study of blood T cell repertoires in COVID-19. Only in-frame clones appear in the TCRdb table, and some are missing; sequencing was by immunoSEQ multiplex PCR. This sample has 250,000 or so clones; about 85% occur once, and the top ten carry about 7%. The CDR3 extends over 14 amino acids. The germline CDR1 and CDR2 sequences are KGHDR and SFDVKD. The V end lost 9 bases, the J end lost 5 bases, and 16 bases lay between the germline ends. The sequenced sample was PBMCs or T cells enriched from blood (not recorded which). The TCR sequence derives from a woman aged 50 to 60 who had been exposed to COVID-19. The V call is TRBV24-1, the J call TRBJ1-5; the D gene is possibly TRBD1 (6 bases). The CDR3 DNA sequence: TGTGCCACCTCGGGAGGGGGTAGGGATCAGCCCCAGCATTTT. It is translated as CATSGGGRDQPQHF.